The clone carrying this T cell receptor (beta chain) was detected a few times. Its antigen is as yet unknown. TCRdb re-called the RACE reads with MiXCR, one entry per CDR3 protein. This sample has under 300,000 distinct CDR3 sequences, with approximately 8.6% found just once. Time point given: pre-sensitization, week 0. This sample's treatment: therapeutic diphenylcyclopropenone sensitization with weekly scalp DPC. These data belong to a study of human T cells and chemical hapten exposure. General observations from the study: With patch test score, the counts of PT1 expanded TCRs showed a positive correlation.

Trimming left V 2 bases short and J 0 bases short, with 8 bases between. Germline loops: CDR1 SGHDT, CDR2 YYEEEE. CDR3 length: 14 amino acids. V and J are TRBV5-6 and TRBJ2-5, with D possibly TRBD1 on 6 matching bases. The sample was whole blood, taken in connection with sensitization to the hapten diphenylcyclopropenone (DPC). The sequence came from a middle-aged woman with alopecia areata. Some clones in this sample may be carry-over from other donors' samples. The CDR3 spells CASSLDRYQETQYF. The CDR3 DNA is TGTGCCAGCAGCTTAGACAGGTACCAAGAGACCCAGTACTTC.